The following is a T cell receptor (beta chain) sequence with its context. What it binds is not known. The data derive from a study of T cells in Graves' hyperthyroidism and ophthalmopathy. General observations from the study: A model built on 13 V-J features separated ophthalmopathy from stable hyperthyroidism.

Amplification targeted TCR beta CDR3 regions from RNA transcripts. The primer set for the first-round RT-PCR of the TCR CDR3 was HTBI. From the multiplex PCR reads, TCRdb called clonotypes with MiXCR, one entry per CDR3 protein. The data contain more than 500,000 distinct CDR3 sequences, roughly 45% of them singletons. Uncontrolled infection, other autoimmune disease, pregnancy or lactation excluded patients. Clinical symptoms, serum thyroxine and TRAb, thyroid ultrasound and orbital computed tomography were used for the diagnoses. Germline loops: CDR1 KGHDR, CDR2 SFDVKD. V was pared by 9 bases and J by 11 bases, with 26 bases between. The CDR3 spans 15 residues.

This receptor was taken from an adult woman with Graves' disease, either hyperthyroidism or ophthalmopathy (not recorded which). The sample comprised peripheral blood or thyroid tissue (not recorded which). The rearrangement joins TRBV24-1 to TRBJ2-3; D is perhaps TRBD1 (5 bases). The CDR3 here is CATPMRQSSYNEQYF. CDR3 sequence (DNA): TGTGCCACCCCTATGAGACAGAGCTCCTACAATGAGCAGTATTTT.